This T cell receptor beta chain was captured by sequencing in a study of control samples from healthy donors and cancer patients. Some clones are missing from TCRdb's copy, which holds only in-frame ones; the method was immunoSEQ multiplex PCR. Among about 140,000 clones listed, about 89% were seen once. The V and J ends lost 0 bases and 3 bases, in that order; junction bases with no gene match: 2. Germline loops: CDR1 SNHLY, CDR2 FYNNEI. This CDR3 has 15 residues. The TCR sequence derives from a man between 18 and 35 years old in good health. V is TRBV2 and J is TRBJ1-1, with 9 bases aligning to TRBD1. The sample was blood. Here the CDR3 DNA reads TGTGCCAGCAGTGAAGCCTGGACAGGGGACACTGAAGCTTTCTTT. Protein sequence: CASSEAWTGDTEAFF.